The clone carrying this T cell receptor beta chain showed up just a few times. These data are taken from a study of preoperative IRX-2 immunotherapy in early breast cancer. Clones were read by immunoSEQ multiplex PCR, and TCRdb kept only the in-frame ones, dropping some. The sample holds about 98,000 clones, more than 80% seen once. Treatment of the sample: preoperative locoregional IRX-2 cytokine immunotherapy. Patients received preoperative, locoregional IRX-2 cytokine immunotherapy in a phase Ib study. The CDR3 sequence is 12 residues long. The germline gives CDR1 MNHGY, CDR2 SAAAGT. Trimming took 6 bases from V and 7 from J, leaving 7 bases between them.

V usage is TRBV6-8 and J usage is TRBJ1-6; no firm D call. The sequence came from a human donor with breast cancer. The sequences come from tumor tissue, collected after IRX-2 immunotherapy. The CDR3 region has the DNA TGTGCCAGCAGCGTAGGGAATTCACCCCTCCACTTT. Residues: CASSVGNSPLHF.